One and the same sample provided the 10 T cell receptor beta chains below, sequenced in a study of blood T cell repertoires in COVID-19. Sequencing used immunoSEQ multiplex PCR; TCRdb keeps in-frame clones, though not all of them. This sample has approximately 350,000 clones, with 88% found just once. Sequencing was performed on peripheral blood. The receptors stem from a woman in her sixties or seventies with COVID-19, enrolled during active disease.

The V call is TRBV3-1 (or the pseudogene TRBV3-2), the J call TRBJ2-7, with 13 bases that match TRBD2. The V and J ends lost 5 bases and 2 bases, in that order; junction bases with no gene match: 6. Germline-derived CDR1 and CDR2 are LGHDT and YNNKEL (reference sequence). The CDR3 runs to 16 residues. CDR3 region: CASSSWTSGGTYEQYF. In nucleotides, the CDR3 is TGTGCCAGCAGCTCCTGGACTAGCGGGGGTACCTACGAGCAGTACTTC.

V gene TRBV2 combines with J gene TRBJ2-6, with 7 bases fitting TRBD1. The CDR3 sequence is 16 residues long. Trimming cost V 8 bases and J 0 bases; bases outside gene matches: 7. Looked up from germline, CDR1 is SNHLY and CDR2 is FYNNEI. The CDR3 DNA sequence: TGTGCCAGCCTTCGGGACAGAATCTCTGGGGCCAACGTCCTGACTTTC. It translates to CASLRDRISGANVLTF.

The J gene is TRBJ2-5, the V gene TRBV4-3; 7 positions match TRBD2. The length of the CDR3 is 14 residues. V lost 1 base to trimming and J lost 4 bases; unmatched junction nucleotides: 3. The V gene's germline CDR1 is LGHNA and CDR2 YSLEER. The CDR3 coding sequence is TGCGCCAGCAGCCAAGGACCTAGCGGAGAGACCCAGTACTTC. The encoded protein is CASSQGPSGETQYF.

This clone was seen a few times. The rearrangement links TRBV7-9 to TRBJ1-4; no reliable D call. Trimming removed 1 base from V and 0 bases from J, with 9 bases in between. The CDR3 runs to 16 residues. Germline CDR1 is SEHNR and CDR2 is FQNEAQ (reference sequence). The CDR3 protein is CASSLGVSATNEKLFF. The CDR3 region has the DNA TGTGCCAGCAGCTTAGGTGTCTCAGCAACTAATGAAAAACTGTTTTTT.

The chain joins TRBV7-3 to TRBJ1-2, with D possibly TRBD1 on 5 matching bases. Trimming stripped 4 bases from V and 7 bases from J, with 19 bases between. The CDR3 has 15 residues. In germline, CDR1 is SGHTA, CDR2 FQGTGA. The CDR3 sequence is CASSSSRGGKGGYTF. CDR3 nucleotide sequence: TGTGCCAGCAGCTCCAGTAGGGGCGGGAAGGGTGGCTACACCTTC.

This rearrangement joins TRBV18 to TRBJ1-2; no clear D gene. The V gene lost 3 bases and the J gene lost 3 bases, with 8 bases spanning the gap. This CDR3 has 13 residues. CDR1 and CDR2 (germline): KGHSH, LQKENI. The CDR3 region has the DNA TGTGCCAGCTCACCGATGCGAGACTATGGCTACACCTTC. This gives the protein CASSPMRDYGYTF.

The genes are TRBV30 and TRBJ2-2; weak D call: TRBD1 (6 bases). The CDR3 spans 12 residues. CDR1 is GTSNPN and CDR2 is SVGIG in the germline V gene (reference sequence). Trimming cost V 8 bases and J 0 bases, with 7 bases left between them. The CDR3 protein is CAGGSNTGELFF. DNA for the CDR3: TGTGCCGGGGGCTCGAACACCGGGGAGCTGTTTTTT.

This clone was found once. This sequence joins TRBV13 and TRBJ1-1, with unresolved D. Trimming took 5 bases from V and 13 from J, leaving 14 bases between them. The germline V gene has CDR1 PRHDT and CDR2 FYEKMQ (reference sequence). This CDR3 contains 11 residues. This CDR3 is CASSATRRVFF. Written as DNA, the CDR3 is TGTGCCAGCAGCGCAACGAGACGGGTTTTCTTT.

The rearrangement links TRBV19 to TRBJ2-1, with D perhaps matching TRBD2 (6 bases). V was shortened by 8 bases and J by 7 bases, with 12 bases between the two germline ends. The CDR3 contains 12 residues. Germline CDR1 reads LNHDA; CDR2 reads SQIVND (reference sequence). This CDR3 is CASSLGGNEQFF. DNA for the CDR3: TGTGCCAGTTCCCTCGGGGGTAATGAGCAGTTCTTC.

This chain joins TRBV21-1 and TRBJ1-5. TRBV21-1 is described as a pseudogene. The CDR3 contains 16 residues. For the CDR3, the DNA is TGTGCCAGCAGCAAAGCTGAGGGTAGAAGCAATCAGCCCCAGCATTTT. Amino acid sequence: CASSKAEGRSNQPQHF.